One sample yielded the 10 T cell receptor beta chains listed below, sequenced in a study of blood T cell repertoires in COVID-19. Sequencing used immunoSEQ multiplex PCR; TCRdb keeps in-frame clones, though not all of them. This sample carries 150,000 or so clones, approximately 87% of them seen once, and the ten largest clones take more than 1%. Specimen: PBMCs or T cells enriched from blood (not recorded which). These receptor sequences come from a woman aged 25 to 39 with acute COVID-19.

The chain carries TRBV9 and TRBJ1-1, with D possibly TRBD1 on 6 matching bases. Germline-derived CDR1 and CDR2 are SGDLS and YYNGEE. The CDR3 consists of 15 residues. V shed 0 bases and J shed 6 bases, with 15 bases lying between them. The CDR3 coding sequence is TGTGCCAGCAGCGTAGCGGGGGGCCCATCCCCTGAAGCTTTCTTT. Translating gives CASSVAGGPSPEAFF.

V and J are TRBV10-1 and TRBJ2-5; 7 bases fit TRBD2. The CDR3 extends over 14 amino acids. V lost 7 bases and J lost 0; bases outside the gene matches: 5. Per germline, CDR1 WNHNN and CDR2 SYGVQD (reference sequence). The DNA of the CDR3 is TGCGCCAGCACCGGCGGGAGCCACCAAGAGACCCAGTACTTC. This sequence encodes CASTGGSHQETQYF.

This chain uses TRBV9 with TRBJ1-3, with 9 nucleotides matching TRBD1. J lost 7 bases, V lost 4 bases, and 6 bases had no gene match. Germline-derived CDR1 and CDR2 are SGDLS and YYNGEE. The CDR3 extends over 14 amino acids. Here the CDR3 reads CASSTTGTGNTIYF. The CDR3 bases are TGTGCCAGCAGCACAACCGGGACAGGGAACACCATATATTTT.

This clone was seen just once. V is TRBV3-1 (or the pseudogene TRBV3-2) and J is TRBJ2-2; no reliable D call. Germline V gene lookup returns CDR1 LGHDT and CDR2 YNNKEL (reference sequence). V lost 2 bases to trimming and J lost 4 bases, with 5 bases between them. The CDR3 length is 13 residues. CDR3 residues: CASSQLRTGELFF. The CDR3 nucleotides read TGTGCCAGCAGCCAACTCCGCACCGGGGAGCTGTTTTTT.

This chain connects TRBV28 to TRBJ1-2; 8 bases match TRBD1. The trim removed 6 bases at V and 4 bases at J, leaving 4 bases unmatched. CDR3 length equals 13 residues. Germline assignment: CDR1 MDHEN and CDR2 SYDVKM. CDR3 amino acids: CASRRGQVYGYTF. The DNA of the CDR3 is TGTGCCAGCAGGCGGGGACAGGTCTATGGCTACACCTTC.

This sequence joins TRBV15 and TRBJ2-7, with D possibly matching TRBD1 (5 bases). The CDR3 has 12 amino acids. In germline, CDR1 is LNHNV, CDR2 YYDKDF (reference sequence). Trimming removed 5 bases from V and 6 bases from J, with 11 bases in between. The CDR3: CATSHLRGEQYF. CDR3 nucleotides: TGTGCCACCAGCCACCTTAGGGGCGAGCAGTACTTC.

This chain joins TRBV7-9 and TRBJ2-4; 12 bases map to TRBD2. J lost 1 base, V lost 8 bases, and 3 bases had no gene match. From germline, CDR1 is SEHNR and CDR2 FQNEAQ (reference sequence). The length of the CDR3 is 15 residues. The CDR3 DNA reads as TGTGCCAGCGCGACTAGCGGGAGTGCCAAAAACATTCAGTACTTC. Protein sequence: CASATSGSAKNIQYF.

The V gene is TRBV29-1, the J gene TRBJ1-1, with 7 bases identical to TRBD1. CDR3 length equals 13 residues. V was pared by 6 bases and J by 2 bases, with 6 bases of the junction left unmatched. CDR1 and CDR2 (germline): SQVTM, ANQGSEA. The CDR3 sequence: CSVQRQGNTEAFF. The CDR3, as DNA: TGCAGCGTCCAAAGACAGGGTAACACTGAAGCTTTCTTT. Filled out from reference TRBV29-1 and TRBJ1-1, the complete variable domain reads SAVISQKPSRDICQRGTSLTIQCQVDSQVTMMFWYRQQPGQSLTLIATANQGSEATYESGFVIDKFPISRPNLTFSTLTVSNMSPEDSSIYLCSVQRQGNTEAFFGQGTRLTVV.

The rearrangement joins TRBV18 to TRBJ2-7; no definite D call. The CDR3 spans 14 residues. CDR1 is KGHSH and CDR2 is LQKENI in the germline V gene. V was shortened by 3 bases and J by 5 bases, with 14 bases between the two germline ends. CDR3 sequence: CASSPSDLSDEQYF. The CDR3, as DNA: TGTGCCAGCTCACCTAGTGACTTGAGCGACGAGCAGTACTTC.

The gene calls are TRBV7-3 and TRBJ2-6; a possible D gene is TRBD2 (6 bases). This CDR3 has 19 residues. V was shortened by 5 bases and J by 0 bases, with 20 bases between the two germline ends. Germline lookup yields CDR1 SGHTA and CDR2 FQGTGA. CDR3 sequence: CASSPRIGKGGSGANVLTF. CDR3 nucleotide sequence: TGTGCCAGCAGCCCCCGAATTGGGAAGGGAGGCTCTGGGGCCAACGTCCTGACTTTC. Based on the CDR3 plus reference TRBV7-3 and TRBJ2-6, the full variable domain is GAGVSQTPSNKVTEKGKYVELRCDPISGHTALYWYRQSLGQGPEFLIYFQGTGAADDSGLPNDRFFAVRPEGSVSTLKIQRTERGDSAVYLCASSPRIGKGGSGANVLTFGAGSRLTVL.